This T cell receptor beta chain was found in a study of blood T cell repertoires in COVID-19. On the study more broadly: Samples came from the United States, Italy and Spain, spanning acute and convalescent COVID-19.

Original methodology: The assay estimated nucleated cells by amplifying reference gene primers. Measured with immunoSEQ multiplex PCR; TCRdb has only the in-frame clones, and not every one. For V, J and clone size, that table is used; D and trimming come from the DNA. The sample has a few hundred thousand clones; 89% are singletons. This CDR3 has 17 residues. The V gene's germline CDR1 is SGHAT and CDR2 FQNNGV. The junction had 12 bases not matched to a gene; V was cut back by 4 bases and J by 3 bases. This receptor was taken from a woman aged 25-40 years with COVID-19, enrolled during active disease. The chain combines TRBV11-2 with TRBJ2-3; 8 bases map to TRBD2. Sequenced input: peripheral blood. CDR3 bases: TGTGCCAGCAGCTCCACGGGGGGGCGAGAGGTAACAGATACGCAGTATTTT. Encoded protein: CASSSTGGREVTDTQYF.